What follows are 30 T cell receptor beta chains derived from one specimen sequenced in a study of T cell responses to AZD1222 COVID-19 vaccine. Using immunoSEQ multiplex PCR, the repertoire was profiled, and TCRdb retains in-frame clones only, with some absent. The sample shows fewer than 200,000 clones, around 94% of them seen only once. The sequencing here drew on peripheral blood, taken 28 days after the second AZD1222 dose. These receptors originate from an adult who received the AZD1222 COVID-19 vaccine.

This clone was counted between two and nine times. The chain is built from TRBV4-1 and TRBJ1-5, with 9 bases matching TRBD1. V was clipped by 4 bases and J by 7 bases; unmatched bases: 11. The CDR3 contains 16 residues. Per germline, CDR1 MGHRA and CDR2 YSYEKL. The CDR3, as DNA: TGCGCCAGCAGCCGTAGGACAGGGGAGGCGCAGCAGCCCCAGCATTTT. Amino acids: CASSRRTGEAQQPQHF.

The genes are TRBV18 and TRBJ1-2; 7 positions match TRBD1. The germline CDR1 and CDR2 sequences are KGHSH and LQKENI. V lost 4 bases to trimming and J lost 4 bases; unmatched junction nucleotides: 3. The CDR3 loop spans 13 amino acids. The CDR3 coding sequence is TGTGCCAGCTCACTCGACAGGGTCTATGGCTACACCTTC. Protein: CASSLDRVYGYTF.

The chain uses TRBV5-5 and TRBJ1-1, with 9 bases that match TRBD1. The V segment lost 4 bases and the J segment 0 bases; nucleotides outside the gene matches: 10. CDR3 length equals 17 residues. CDR1 is SGHKS and CDR2 is YYEKEE in the germline V gene (reference sequence). CDR3 amino acids: CASSPDRGSLVNTEAFF. The CDR3, as DNA: TGTGCCAGCAGCCCAGACAGGGGGTCTTTGGTGAACACTGAAGCTTTCTTT.

The chain employs TRBV5-1 and TRBJ1-3, with TRBD1 as a possible D gene (5 bases). The CDR3 is 13 amino acids. Germline assignment: CDR1 SGHRS and CDR2 YFSETQ. Between the trimmed V and J ends, which lost 4 bases and 2 bases, there was a span of 7 bases. CDR3: CASSTDTGNTIYF. The CDR3 DNA reads TGCGCCAGCAGCACGGACACTGGAAACACCATATATTTT.

The chain employs TRBV5-4 and TRBJ2-2, with D perhaps matching TRBD2 (6 bases). CDR1 SGHNT and CDR2 YYREEE come from the germline V gene (reference sequence). This CDR3 contains 14 residues. The V gene lost 5 bases and the J gene lost 5 bases, with 13 bases spanning the gap. CDR3 region: CASSDAGYTGELFF. The CDR3 DNA is TGTGCCAGCAGTGATGCGGGGTATACCGGGGAGCTGTTTTTT.

The chain carries TRBV28 and TRBJ1-2; TRBD1 is a possible D gene (6 bases). The CDR3 is 13 amino acids. CDR1 MDHEN and CDR2 SYDVKM come from the germline V gene. Trimming removed 7 bases at V and 8 bases at J, with 17 bases between. CDR3 nucleotide sequence: TGTGCCAGCACCAACGAGGGGGAAGACGGCTACACCTTC. It translates to CASTNEGEDGYTF.

In nucleotides, the CDR3 is TGTGCCAGCAGCTCTAGCGGTAGCACAGATACGCAGTATTTT. Amino acid sequence: CASSSSGSTDTQYF. The chain uses TRBV7-3 and TRBJ2-3, with TRBD2 matching 7 bases. Germline CDR1 and CDR2: SGHTA and FQGTGA. The CDR3 extends over 14 amino acids. Trimming removed 4 bases from V and 0 bases from J; junction bases left unmatched: 1. The complete variable domain, with remaining parts taken from reference TRBV7-3 and TRBJ2-3, reads GAGVSQTPSNKVTEKGKYVELRCDPISGHTALYWYRQSLGQGPEFLIYFQGTGAADDSGLPNDRFFAVRPEGSVSTLKIQRTERGDSAVYLCASSSSGSTDTQYFGPGTRLTVL.

The chain has TRBV30 and TRBJ1-5; D gene uncertain. V was pared by 0 bases and J by 7 bases, with 10 bases between. This CDR3 region has 13 residues. Germline loops: CDR1 GTSNPN, CDR2 SVGIG (reference sequence). CDR3 sequence (DNA): TGTGCCTGGAGTGTAAACTTAGACCAGCCCCAGCATTTT. Translation gives CAWSVNLDQPQHF. The variable domain in full, with the rest retrieved from reference TRBV30 and TRBJ1-5, is SQTIHQWPATLVQPVGSPLSLECTVEGTSNPNLYWYRQAAGRGLQLLFYSVGIGQISSEVPQNLSASRPQDRQFILSSKKLLLSDSGFYLCAWSVNLDQPQHFGDGTRLSIL.

The rearrangement uses TRBV18 and TRBJ2-7; 12 nucleotides line up with TRBD1. V shed 4 bases and J 1 base; nucleotides not matched to a gene: 5. From germline, CDR1 is KGHSH and CDR2 LQKENI. The CDR3 is 16 residues long. The CDR3 spells CASSQGTGGASYEQYF. For the CDR3, the DNA is TGTGCCAGCTCACAGGGGACAGGGGGCGCTTCCTACGAGCAGTACTTC.

The chain uses TRBV7-9 and TRBJ1-2; 7 nucleotides agree with TRBD1. Losses at the gene ends were 3 bases for V and 6 bases for J; bases not matched to a gene: 16. The CDR3 has 17 amino acids. The V gene's germline CDR1 is SEHNR and CDR2 FQNEAQ (reference sequence). The CDR3: CASSFGFRLGGIDGYTF. CDR3 DNA sequence: TGTGCCAGCAGCTTCGGGTTTCGTTTAGGGGGCATAGATGGCTACACCTTC.

The chain has TRBV7-9 and TRBJ1-5; D remains ambiguous. CDR1 and CDR2 from the germline V gene are SEHNR and FQNEAQ (reference sequence). V was cut by 5 bases and J by 5 bases, with 13 bases left in between. The CDR3 totals 14 residues. CDR3 region: CASSPREGHQPQHF. The CDR3 DNA reads as TGTGCCAGCAGCCCGCGGGAAGGGCATCAGCCCCAGCATTTT.

The count of this clone is one. V and J are TRBV19 and TRBJ1-2; 7 nucleotides agree with TRBD1. Trimming at V came to 2 bases and at J to 4 bases, leaving 4 bases not matched to a gene. Germline assignment: CDR1 LNHDA and CDR2 SQIVND (reference sequence). The CDR3 loop spans 14 amino acids. CDR3 nucleotides: TGTGCCAGTAGTATATCAACAGGGGCCTATGGCTACACCTTC. It specifies CASSISTGAYGYTF.

V is TRBV6-6 and J is TRBJ1-5; D gene ambiguous. CDR3 size: 14 residues. The germline CDR1 and CDR2 sequences are MNHNY and SVGAGI (reference sequence). The V and J ends lost 4 bases and 0 bases respectively, with 7 bases between them. This chain's CDR3 is CASSSRDSNQPQHF. DNA for the CDR3: TGTGCCAGCAGTTCTCGGGATAGCAATCAGCCCCAGCATTTT.

The V call is TRBV2, the J call TRBJ2-2; TRBD2 agrees at 11 bases. The germline gives CDR1 SNHLY, CDR2 FYNNEI. Trimming at V came to 8 bases and at J to 7 bases, leaving 18 bases not matched to a gene. The CDR3 sequence is 18 residues long. The CDR3 region has the DNA TGTGCCAGCTTAATGAGACTAGCGGGAAAGGAGTCGGTCGGGGAGCTGTTTTTT. Protein: CASLMRLAGKESVGELFF. Together with reference TRBV2 and TRBJ2-2, the CDR3 gives the full variable domain: EPEVTQTPSHQVTQMGQEVILRCVPISNHLYFYWYRQILGQKVEFLVSFYNNEISEKSEIFDDQFSVERPDGSNFTLKIRSTKLEDSAMYFCASLMRLAGKESVGELFFGEGSRLTVL.

The rearrangement links TRBV28 to TRBJ1-2, with D possibly being TRBD1 (5 bases). CDR1 is MDHEN and CDR2 is SYDVKM in the germline V gene. V was clipped by 1 base and J by 4 bases, with 13 bases between them. This CDR3 is 15 amino acids long. The CDR3 coding sequence is TGTGCCAGCAGTTTATCGGTAGGGGTCCCCTATGGCTACACCTTC. Translated, it gives CASSLSVGVPYGYTF.

In DNA form, the CDR3 reads TGTGCCACCAGTGATTTCGGAGCAGGTCCAGATACGCAGTATTTT. It translates to CATSDFGAGPDTQYF. The V call is TRBV24-1, the J call TRBJ2-3; D gene unclear. Per the germline V gene, CDR1 is KGHDR and CDR2 is SFDVKD. The CDR3 contains 15 residues. V was shortened by 1 base and J by 4 bases, with 11 bases between the two germline ends.

V usage is TRBV3-1 (or the pseudogene TRBV3-2) and J usage is TRBJ1-6; D gene uncertain. The CDR3 sequence is 13 residues long. Per germline, CDR1 LGHDT and CDR2 YNNKEL (reference sequence). The V end lost 3 bases, the J end lost 13 bases, and 13 bases lay between the germline ends. The CDR3 spells CASSQDYMAPLHF. CDR3 sequence (DNA): TGTGCCAGCAGCCAGGACTATATGGCTCCCCTCCACTTT.

The rearrangement links TRBV5-4 to TRBJ1-1; D is undetermined. Trimming cost V 0 bases and J 1 base, with 13 bases left between them. The CDR3 totals 16 residues. Germline CDR1 reads SGHNT; CDR2 reads YYREEE (reference sequence). The CDR3 protein is CASSLGGPPSNTEAFF. The CDR3 DNA is TGTGCCAGCAGCTTGGGAGGCCCGCCTTCGAACACTGAAGCTTTCTTT. Based on the CDR3 plus reference TRBV5-4 and TRBJ1-1, the full variable domain is ETGVTQSPTHLIKTRGQQVTLRCSSQSGHNTVSWYQQALGQGPQFIFQYYREEENGRGNFPPRFSGLQFPNYSSELNVNALELDDSALYLCASSLGGPPSNTEAFFGQGTRLTVV.

The chain combines TRBV2 with TRBJ2-7; perhaps TRBD1 as D (6 bases). V lost 6 bases and J 3 bases, leaving 15 bases between the germline ends. The germline V gene has CDR1 SNHLY and CDR2 FYNNEI. The CDR3 consists of 14 residues. This CDR3 is CASSLRQARYEQYF. CDR3 DNA sequence: TGTGCCAGCAGCCTCCGACAGGCGCGCTACGAGCAGTACTTC.

The genes are TRBV11-2 and TRBJ2-7; no clear D gene. The germline CDR1 and CDR2 sequences are SGHAT and FQNNGV. The CDR3 is 15 amino acids. Trimming pared 0 bases from V and 2 bases from J, leaving 11 bases between. The CDR3 DNA reads as TGTGCCAGCAGCTTAGATCTCGCAGGTGCCTACGAGCAGTACTTC. Protein: CASSLDLAGAYEQYF.

The chain combines TRBV6-2 or TRBV6-3 with TRBJ2-7; D uncertain. Deletions cut 5 bases from V and 3 bases from J, with 23 bases between. CDR3 length equals 17 residues. From germline, CDR1 is MNHEY and CDR2 SVGEGT. The CDR3 sequence is CASSDEDPLSGSYEQYF. For the CDR3, the DNA is TGTGCCAGCAGTGACGAGGACCCCCTCTCCGGCAGCTACGAGCAGTACTTC.

V is TRBV6-6 and J is TRBJ2-1; 9 nucleotides line up with TRBD2. The trim removed 7 bases at V and 4 bases at J, leaving 11 bases unmatched. CDR1 and CDR2 (germline): MNHNY, SVGAGI (reference sequence). The CDR3 consists of 16 residues. The CDR3 here is CASTLGPLAGYNEQFF. The DNA for the CDR3 is TGTGCCAGCACCCTAGGTCCGCTAGCGGGATACAATGAGCAGTTCTTC.

V gene TRBV6-5 combines with J gene TRBJ1-1; D gene uncertain. Germline V CDR1 and CDR2: MNHEY, SVGAGI. CDR3 size: 13 residues. V was pared by 5 bases and J by 5 bases, with 12 bases between. The CDR3 DNA reads as TGTGCCAGCAGTCCCGGACGGGGAACTGAAGCTTTCTTT. Its translation: CASSPGRGTEAFF.

V usage is TRBV5-4 and J usage is TRBJ2-5, with TRBD2 matching 11 bases. V was pared by 0 bases and J by 2 bases, with 6 bases of the junction left unmatched. This CDR3 is 17 amino acids long. Germline V CDR1 and CDR2: SGHNT, YYREEE (reference sequence). This CDR3 is CASSLVPLAGGQETQYF. CDR3 DNA: TGTGCCAGCAGCTTGGTCCCTCTAGCGGGGGGACAAGAGACCCAGTACTTC.

The chain carries TRBV5-5 and TRBJ2-7, with D perhaps assigned TRBD1 or TRBD2 (5 bases each). CDR3 length: 13 amino acids. V lost 5 bases and J 2 bases, leaving 11 bases between the germline ends. CDR1 and CDR2 (germline): SGHKS, YYEKEE (reference sequence). In DNA form, the CDR3 reads TGTGCCAGCAGTCGGGACGCCGCCTACGAGCAGTACTTC. This sequence encodes CASSRDAAYEQYF.

The chain is built from TRBV7-2 and TRBJ2-1, with unresolved D. Germline CDR1 and CDR2: SGHTA and FQGNSA. The V gene lost 1 base and the J gene lost 9 bases, with 13 bases spanning the gap. The CDR3 runs to 14 residues. The CDR3 DNA is TGTGCCAGCAGCTTAGGTCTGGGAAGCTCTGAGCAGTTCTTC. Protein: CASSLGLGSSEQFF. The entire variable domain, with the rest obtained from reference TRBV7-2 and TRBJ2-1, is as follows: GAGVSQSPSNKVTEKGKDVELRCDPISGHTALYWYRQSLGQGLEFLIYFQGNSAPDKSGLPSDRFSAERTGGSVSTLTIQRTQQEDSAVYLCASSLGLGSSEQFFGPGTRLTVL.

This chain uses TRBV7-8 with TRBJ1-1; D not certain. CDR1 is SGHVS and CDR2 is FQNEAQ in the germline V gene. The CDR3 has 16 residues. V lost 1 base and J 0 bases, leaving 12 bases between the germline ends. The CDR3 sequence is CASSLVGGTMNTEAFF. The CDR3 nucleotides are TGTGCCAGCAGCTTAGTAGGCGGAACCATGAACACTGAAGCTTTCTTT.

The genes are TRBV6-2 or TRBV6-3 and TRBJ2-7; 11 bases are shared with TRBD2. Germline loops: CDR1 MNHEY, CDR2 SVGEGT. The CDR3 extends over 17 amino acids. Trimming at V came to 2 bases and at J to 7 bases, leaving 13 bases not matched to a gene. The CDR3, as DNA: TGTGCCAGCAGTTACACCCCCGCAGTGACTAGCGGGAAGGAGCAGTACTTC. This sequence encodes CASSYTPAVTSGKEQYF.

The CDR3 reads CASSLDRGVSYGYTF. DNA for the CDR3: TGTGCCAGCAGCCTGGACAGGGGTGTAAGCTATGGCTACACCTTC. The chain is built from TRBV5-4 and TRBJ1-2; 9 nucleotides match TRBD1. V lost 4 bases to trimming and J lost 4 bases; unmatched junction nucleotides: 8. The CDR3 spans 15 residues. Germline-derived CDR1 and CDR2 are SGHNT and YYREEE (reference sequence).

On this clone: One junction end does not reproduce the germline sequence, and a read error may be involved. Additional DNA sequences in this sample encode the identical CDR3. This chain uses TRBV4-1 with TRBJ2-3; D possibly corresponds to TRBD2 (6 bases). Germline assignment: CDR1 MGHRA and CDR2 YSYEKL. This CDR3 is built from 19 residues. CDR3: CASSQDHGGMIAITDTQYF. The CDR3 region has the DNA TGCGCCAGCAGCCAAGATCATGGGGGGATGATCGCGATCACAGATACACAGTATTTT.